Following are 32 T cell receptor beta chains from one sample sequenced in a study of blood T cells in healthy people across ages. Primed by a sample-barcoded 5' primer and a J-beta primer mix, a second PCR proceeded for about 7 to 12 cycles. In TCRdb, the 5' RACE reads were re-called with MiXCR into one record per CDR3 protein. The repertoire includes about 1.8 million distinct CDR3 sequences, around half of them detected once, and more than 2% sits in the top ten. Sequenced sample: blood. Receptors originate from a woman between 40 and 50 years old in good health.

This chain uses TRBV9 with TRBJ2-3; 11 bases line up with TRBD2. The junction had 9 bases not matched to a gene; V was cut back by 3 bases and J by 0 bases. Germline V gene data show CDR1 as SGDLS and CDR2 as YYNGEE. The CDR3 has 18 residues. CDR3 sequence reads: CASSASLAGGLSTDTQYF. Here the CDR3 DNA reads TGTGCCAGCAGCGCATCCTTAGCGGGGGGGCTGAGCACAGATACGCAGTATTTT.

The chain employs TRBV6-2 or TRBV6-3 and TRBJ2-5, with a weak D call TRBD1 (6 bases). This CDR3 comprises 13 residues. V lost 7 bases to trimming and J lost 11 bases, with 20 bases between them. CDR1 and CDR2 from the germline V gene are MNHEY and SVGEGT. CDR3 sequence reads: CASTFAPWTEQYF. DNA of the CDR3: TGTGCCAGCACCTTCGCCCCTTGGACAGAGCAGTACTTC.

V gene TRBV5-1 combines with J gene TRBJ2-5, with D uncertain. The CDR3 extends over 13 amino acids. The V and J ends lost 3 bases and 3 bases respectively, with 9 bases between them. Germline-derived CDR1 and CDR2 are SGHRS and YFSETQ. CDR3 amino acids: CASSSGSKETQYF. CDR3 sequence (DNA): TGCGCCAGCAGCTCTGGCAGTAAAGAGACCCAGTACTTC.

Concerning this clonotype: One junction end disagrees with the germline gene, perhaps due to a read error. The chain couples TRBV28 to TRBJ2-3, with D tentatively TRBD2 (5 bases). This CDR3 is 16 amino acids long. Germline-derived CDR1 and CDR2 are MDHEN and SYDVKM. CDR3 residues: CAGSESGIPSTDTQYF. DNA of the CDR3: TGTGCCGGCAGTGAGTCCGGGATCCCATCCACAGATACGCAGTATTTT. Drawing the rest from reference TRBV28 and TRBJ2-3, the complete variable domain is DVKVTQSSRYLVKRTGEKVFLECVQDMDHENMFWYRQDPGLGLRLIYFSYDVKMKEKGDIPEGYSVSREKKERFSLILESASTNQTSMYLCAGSESGIPSTDTQYFGPGTRLTVL.

The V gene is TRBV11-2, the J gene TRBJ1-2; D is ambiguous. Per germline, CDR1 SGHAT and CDR2 FQNNGV. The CDR3 is 17 residues long. V lost 5 bases, J lost 8 bases, and 27 bases lay in between. The CDR3: CASSPREVRMLGGGYTF. CDR3 DNA sequence: TGTGCCAGCAGCCCTCGGGAAGTACGGATGTTAGGTGGGGGCTACACCTTC.

The V and J genes are TRBV7-2 and TRBJ2-3, with D possibly TRBD2 on 5 matching bases. The germline V and J ends were trimmed by 5 bases and 4 bases, with 19 bases remaining between them. The CDR3 runs to 16 residues. Germline lookup yields CDR1 SGHTA and CDR2 FQGNSA. The chain's CDR3 is CASSRKVAGSSDTQYF. The DNA of the CDR3 is TGTGCCAGCAGCCGGAAGGTGGCGGGTAGTTCAGATACGCAGTATTTT.

Note on this clonotype: At one of its ends the junction is not consistent with the germline gene, which may arise from a read error. The genes are TRBV20-1 and TRBJ2-7; D call uncertain. Germline V gives CDR1 DFQATT, CDR2 SNEGSKA (reference sequence). The CDR3 covers 13 residues. This chain's CDR3 is CSAPKESSDEQYF. Written as DNA, the CDR3 is TGCAGTGCACCGAAAGAGAGCTCCGACGAGCAGTACTTC.

The V gene is TRBV10-3, the J gene TRBJ1-2, with TRBD1 matching 10 bases. Germline CDR1 is ENHRY and CDR2 is SYGVKD. V dropped 2 bases and J dropped 5; count of bases not matched to a gene: 5. The CDR3 runs to 15 residues. This chain's CDR3 is CAISEAEGQGYGYTF. CDR3 coding DNA: TGTGCCATCAGTGAGGCGGAGGGACAGGGGTATGGCTACACCTTC.

The chain links TRBV6-1 to TRBJ1-1; no clear D gene. The CDR3 sequence is 15 residues long. Germline CDR1 is MNHNS and CDR2 is SASEGT. V was trimmed by 1 base and J by 0 bases, leaving 9 bases between them. The CDR3 here is CASSEVAGLNTEAFF. The CDR3 DNA reads TGTGCCAGCAGTGAAGTCGCAGGATTGAACACTGAAGCTTTCTTT.

The chain combines TRBV6-5 with TRBJ1-2; a weak D match, TRBD1 (5 bases). This CDR3 region has 15 residues. Trimming took 6 bases from V and 1 from J, leaving 15 bases between them. Per the germline V gene, CDR1 is MNHEY and CDR2 is SVGAGI. The CDR3 loop reads CASSDRPGDNYGYTF. In DNA form, the CDR3 reads TGTGCCAGCAGCGATAGGCCGGGGGATAACTATGGCTACACCTTC.

This clonotype was seen only once. The V and J genes are TRBV29-1 and TRBJ2-7, with TRBD1 identical over 8 bases. The CDR3 is made up of 12 amino acids. J was trimmed by 1 base and V by 8 bases; bases with no gene match: 4. CDR1 is SQVTM, CDR2 ANQGSEA, per germline. CDR3 amino acids: CSTGQGSYEQYF. CDR3 bases: TGCAGCACCGGACAGGGATCCTACGAGCAGTACTTC.

This chain joins TRBV3-1 and TRBJ1-6, with TRBD1 as a possible D gene (6 bases). The germline gives CDR1 LGHDT, CDR2 YNNKEL (reference sequence). This CDR3 region has 14 residues. Trimming removed 4 bases at V and 8 bases at J, with 12 bases between. The CDR3 sequence is CASSLPDRYSPLHF. CDR3 nucleotides: TGTGCCAGCAGCCTACCGGACAGATATTCACCCCTCCACTTT.

The chain combines TRBV28 with TRBJ2-3; tentatively, D is TRBD2 (6 bases). V lost 7 bases and J 2 bases, leaving 13 bases between the germline ends. Looked up from germline, CDR1 is MDHEN and CDR2 is SYDVKM. The CDR3 spans 14 residues. CDR3: CASTGEGFTDTQYF. CDR3 coding DNA: TGTGCCAGCACGGGAGAGGGATTCACAGATACGCAGTATTTT.

This clonotype was detected only a few times. The junction departs from germline at one end; a sequencing error may be responsible. J is TRBJ2-5 and V is TRBV28; the D gene is possibly TRBD1 (6 bases). The CDR3 length is 15 residues. Germline V gene data show CDR1 as MDHEN and CDR2 as SYDVKM. CDR3 DNA: TGTGCCAGCAGTTCCCGACGGACAGACCAGGAGACCCAGTACTTC. Its translation is CASSSRRTDQETQYF.

This sequence joins TRBV9 and TRBJ2-1; TRBD1 matches 9 bases. V gave up 3 bases and J gave up 5 bases; unmatched junction bases: 3. The CDR3 contains 14 residues. Germline V gene data show CDR1 as SGDLS and CDR2 as YYNGEE. The CDR3 is CASSGRTGDNEQFF. The CDR3 DNA follows: TGTGCCAGCAGCGGCCGGACAGGGGACAATGAGCAGTTCTTC.

This clonotype was observed a handful of times. Here the CDR3 DNA reads TGTGCCAGCAGCCGAGGGGTTAGAGGGGAGACCCAGTACTTC. It codes for CASSRGVRGETQYF. The rearrangement joins TRBV5-6 to TRBJ2-5; the D call may be TRBD1 or TRBD2 (5 bases each). Trimming shortened V by 4 bases and J by 5 bases, and 15 bases separated the two germline ends. The length of the CDR3 is 14 residues. Germline CDR1 SGHDT, CDR2 YYEEEE.

V usage is TRBV7-9 and J usage is TRBJ1-2; D remains unclear. CDR1 is SEHNR, CDR2 FQNEAQ, per germline (reference sequence). Trimming shortened V by 1 base and J by 4 bases, and 10 bases separated the two germline ends. The length of the CDR3 is 14 residues. For the CDR3, the DNA is TGTGCCAGCAGCTTAGATACCGACATCTATGGCTACACCTTC. Translated, it gives CASSLDTDIYGYTF.

Only one count was recorded for this clonotype. This chain connects TRBV20-1 to TRBJ1-2, with TRBD1 identical over 8 bases. CDR1 is DFQATT, CDR2 SNEGSKA, per germline (reference sequence). V shed 0 bases, J shed 7 bases, and the junction held 10 bases outside the gene matches. This CDR3 is 15 amino acids long. The CDR3 nucleotides are TGCAGTGCTAGAGATCTCGGGGCAGGGGGCCGTGGCTACACCTTC. Amino acid sequence: CSARDLGAGGRGYTF.

The chain employs TRBV20-1 and TRBJ2-1; 11 bases are shared with TRBD2. With V trimmed by 6 bases and J by 0 bases, 13 bases remained unmatched. The CDR3 length is 18 residues. Per the germline V gene, CDR1 is DFQATT and CDR2 is SNEGSKA (reference sequence). The CDR3 bases are TGCAGTGCGGATTTCCTAGCGGGGGGTGCTAGCTCCTACAATGAGCAGTTCTTC. Its translation: CSADFLAGGASSYNEQFF.

Note on this clonotype: Relative to the germline gene, one junction end is altered; a read error may explain this. The chain joins TRBV6-5 to TRBJ2-4, with 10 nucleotides matching TRBD1. The J call could be wrong; TRBJ2-7 is a better fit for the DNA end. Germline-derived CDR1 and CDR2 are MNHEY and SVGAGI. This CDR3 is 13 amino acids long. As DNA, the CDR3 is TGTGCCTGCAGGGACAGGGGTACCTACGAGCAGTACTTC. Translated, it gives CACRDRGTYEQYF.

The table lists this clonotype with a few counts. V and J are TRBV7-6 and TRBJ2-1, with 12 bases that match TRBD2. Germline loops: CDR1 SGHVS, CDR2 FNYEAQ. CDR3 size: 16 residues. Trimming removed 0 bases from V and 7 bases from J; junction bases left unmatched: 4. CDR3 coding DNA: TGTGCCAGCAGCTTAGCGCTAGCGGGGGGGAAGAATGAGCAGTTCTTC. This gives the protein CASSLALAGGKNEQFF.

This clonotype was seen more than once but under ten times. The chain carries TRBV9 and TRBJ2-1; D is unclear. This CDR3 spans 14 amino acids. The V and J ends lost 0 bases and 6 bases respectively, with 10 bases between them. Germline lookup yields CDR1 SGDLS and CDR2 YYNGEE. This CDR3 is CASSVGGLGNEQFF. CDR3 bases: TGTGCCAGCAGCGTAGGGGGATTGGGCAATGAGCAGTTCTTC.

The chain joins TRBV3-1 to TRBJ2-1, with TRBD1 matching over 8 bases. The CDR3 runs 14 residues. CDR1 and CDR2 (germline): LGHDT, YNNKEL (reference sequence). After removal of 6 bases from V and 4 bases from J, the junction contained 5 bases not matched to a gene. CDR3 bases: TGTGCCAGCAGGAGCAGGGGGCAATACAATGAGCAGTTCTTC. Translated: CASRSRGQYNEQFF.

The genes are TRBV10-1 and TRBJ2-3, with 8 bases that match TRBD2. The CDR3 totals 14 residues. The germline CDR1 and CDR2 sequences are WNHNN and SYGVQD (reference sequence). V trimming: 6 bases; J trimming: 4 bases; junction bases outside the gene matches: 6. The CDR3 spells CASSEGGGSDTQYF. CDR3 DNA sequence: TGCGCCAGCAGCGAAGGCGGGGGGTCAGATACGCAGTATTTT.

The V gene is TRBV5-1, the J gene TRBJ2-5; 8 bases are a match to TRBD2. From germline, CDR1 is SGHRS and CDR2 YFSETQ. Losses at the gene ends were 3 bases for V and 2 bases for J; bases not matched to a gene: 18. The CDR3 length is 19 residues. CDR3 DNA: TGCGCCAGCAGCTCGAGGAGGTTGAGTCGGGGGGGCACTCAAGAGACCCAGTACTTC. Its translation: CASSSRRLSRGGTQETQYF.

A few counts support this clonotype. This chain links TRBV29-1 with TRBJ2-3; D might be TRBD1 or TRBD2, each matching 5 bases. From germline, CDR1 is SQVTM and CDR2 ANQGSEA. This CDR3 has 14 amino acids. With 7 bases removed from V and 4 bases from J, the gap between germline ends came to 18 bases. This CDR3 reads CSASGAALSDTQYF. CDR3 in DNA: TGCAGCGCCTCCGGGGCCGCGCTATCAGATACGCAGTATTTT.

CDR3 nucleotide sequence: TGTGCCAGCAGCCGCCGCGGTAATGGCTATGAGCAGTTCTTC. The encoded protein is CASSRRGNGYEQFF. The V call is TRBV3-1, the J call TRBJ2-1, with D hard to call. Germline V CDR1 and CDR2: LGHDT, YNNKEL (reference sequence). Trimming stripped 4 bases from V and 8 bases from J, with 15 bases between. The CDR3 has 14 residues.

This chain connects TRBV29-1 to TRBJ2-3; D is possibly TRBD1 (6 bases). The ends were cut back, 8 bases at V and 2 bases at J, with 17 bases in the middle. The CDR3 extends over 14 amino acids. CDR1 is SQVTM and CDR2 is ANQGSEA in the germline V gene. The DNA for the CDR3 is TGCAGCACCATCCACCGACAGGCCACAGATACGCAGTATTTT. It yields the protein CSTIHRQATDTQYF.

The chain combines TRBV6-2 or TRBV6-3 with TRBJ2-7; D may be TRBD1 or TRBD2 (5 bases each). Trimming cost V 8 bases and J 4 bases, with 9 bases left between them. The germline CDR1 and CDR2 sequences are MNHEY and SVGEGT. This CDR3 has 11 amino acids. CDR3 in DNA: TGTGCCAGCGGGGACCTTTACGAGCAGTACTTC. Translated, it gives CASGDLYEQYF.

J is TRBJ2-4 and V is TRBV6-2 or TRBV6-3, with D possibly matching TRBD2 (5 bases). Matching the DNA end better, TRBJ2-5 makes the J call doubtful. The CDR3 runs 15 residues. From germline, CDR1 is MNHEY and CDR2 SVGEGT. CDR3 bases: TGTGCCAGCAGTTACAAGACTACCGTGGAGGAGACCCAGTACTTC. Translating gives CASSYKTTVEETQYF.

There are a few counts of this clonotype. The chain carries TRBV7-2 and TRBJ2-1; 9 nucleotides match TRBD2. Losses at the gene ends were 4 bases for V and 9 bases for J; bases not matched to a gene: 10. Germline V CDR1 and CDR2: SGHTA, FQGNSA. CDR3 length: 15 residues. The CDR3 protein is CASSSFSGGGGEQFF. CDR3 DNA sequence: TGTGCCAGCAGCTCTTTTAGCGGGGGAGGTGGTGAGCAGTTCTTC.

This chain connects TRBV7-2 to TRBJ1-1, with D maybe TRBD1 (6 bases). This CDR3 has 16 residues. The germline V and J ends were trimmed by 5 bases and 11 bases, with 27 bases remaining between them. The V gene's germline CDR1 is SGHTA and CDR2 FQGNSA. CDR3 DNA sequence: TGTGCCAGCAGCCCCAGAGGTGGTACAGGGTCCCGGAAGGCTTTCTTT. This sequence encodes CASSPRGGTGSRKAFF.